The clone carrying this TCR beta chain was counted only a few times. The antigen is undetermined. This entry is derived from a study of T cells in Graves' hyperthyroidism and ophthalmopathy. Study-wide results and caveats: Ophthalmopathy got predicted by the model a median about six months before its onset. Most clonotypes that expanded in the thyroid above 0.001 also showed up in blood. A model of 13 V-J pairs discriminated ophthalmopathy from stable hyperthyroidism.

RNA transcripts served as the template for amplifying TCR beta CDR3 regions. The TCR CDR3 was amplified in a first-round RT-PCR using the HTBI primer set. TCRdb reanalysed the multiplex PCR reads using MiXCR and keeps one entry per CDR3 protein. The table lists approximately 630,000 distinct CDR3 sequences, about 17% of them singletons, with 3.5% to 4% in the top ten. The CDR3 is 15 residues long. Germline-derived CDR1 and CDR2 are SGHRS and YFSETQ. Trimming cost V 7 bases and J 7 bases, with 24 bases left between them. The rearrangement uses TRBV5-1 and TRBJ2-7, with no clear D. Specimen: blood. The receptor was derived from a woman aged 25 to 39 with Graves' hyperthyroidism. The CDR3 DNA is TGCGCCAGCCACCCCTCTATTGGGGAAGTACGGGAGCAGTACTTC. The encoded protein is CASHPSIGEVREQYF.